This T cell receptor beta chain was recovered during a study of blood T cell repertoires in COVID-19. At the level of the study: Some COVID-19 samples were acute and others convalescent; all came from the United States, Italy and Spain.

Donors were grouped by their self-reported clinical history. Two negative PCRs, clearance, or symptom resolution had been documented for recovered Cohort 3 donors. CDR1 and CDR2 (germline): LGHNA, YSLEER. Trimming pared 0 bases from V and 0 bases from J, leaving 12 bases between. The CDR3 extends over 16 amino acids. Original processing notes: Estimation of nucleated cell counts was performed using reference gene primer amplification. Measured with immunoSEQ multiplex PCR; TCRdb has only the in-frame clones, and not every one. From that table come the V and J calls and clone size; the DNA was used to work out D and trimming. The sample holds 490,000 or so clones, over 75% seen once.

This clonotype originated in a woman aged 40-49 years who had recovered from COVID-19. This rearrangement joins TRBV4-3 to TRBJ2-7; D might be TRBD1 (6 bases). The specimen was PBMCs or T cells enriched from blood (not recorded which). The DNA of the CDR3 is TGCGCCAGCAGCCAAGATTCAGGGGCTCCCTCCTACGAGCAGTACTTC. This gives the protein CASSQDSGAPSYEQYF.